The source of this T cell receptor (beta chain) is a study of cytomegalovirus exposure and HLA in healthy donors. Notes on the study in general: V- and J-gene trimming in TCR beta was tied to a missense DCLRE1C variant by an analysis performed later.

As for this clone: Its antigen is undetermined.

This CDR3 is 13 amino acids long. The ends lost 6 bases at V and 9 bases at J; junction bases unmatched: 8. The germline CDR1 and CDR2 sequences are KGHSH and LQKENI. 60 Vbeta and 13 Jbeta primers were used in PCR. The table came from immunoSEQ multiplex PCR; TCRdb's copy has only in-frame clones and leaves some out. The sample holds about 150,000 clones, 55% to 80% seen once. The J gene is TRBJ2-1, the V gene TRBV18; 7 bases are shared with TRBD2. The specimen was PBMCs. The receptor comes from a woman aged 60-70 years in good health and CMV-seropositive. Here the CDR3 reads CASSLLAFPEQFF. The CDR3 coding sequence is TGTGCCAGCTCTCTACTAGCGTTCCCTGAGCAGTTCTTC.